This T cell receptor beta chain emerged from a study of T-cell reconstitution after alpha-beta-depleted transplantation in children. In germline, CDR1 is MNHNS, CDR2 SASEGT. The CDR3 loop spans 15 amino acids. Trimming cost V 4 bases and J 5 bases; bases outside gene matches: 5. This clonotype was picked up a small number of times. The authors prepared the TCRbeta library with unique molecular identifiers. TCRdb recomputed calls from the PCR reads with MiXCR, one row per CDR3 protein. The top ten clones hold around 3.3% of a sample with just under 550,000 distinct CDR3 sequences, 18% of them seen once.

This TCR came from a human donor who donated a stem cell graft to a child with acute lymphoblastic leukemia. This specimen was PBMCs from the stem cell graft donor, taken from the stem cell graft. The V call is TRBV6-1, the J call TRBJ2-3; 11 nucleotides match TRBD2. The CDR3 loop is CASSVGTSGLDTQYF. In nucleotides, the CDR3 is TGTGCCAGCAGTGTCGGGACTAGCGGATTAGATACGCAGTATTTT.